This T cell receptor (beta chain) was sequenced during a study of immune evolution from preneoplasia to lung adenocarcinoma. Profiled with immunoSEQ multiplex PCR; TCRdb holds only in-frame clones, not every one. The table lists fewer than 50,000 clones, around 80% of them singletons. Resections took place in Japan or China from about 2014 to 2018. Sequencing was done on a sample of FFPE invasive lung adenocarcinoma tissue. The sequence was collected from a person aged 55-75 years with lung adenocarcinoma.

CDR3 amino acids: CASSGDLASYNEQFF. CDR3 coding DNA: TGCGCCAGCAGCGGGGACTTGGCTAGCTACAATGAGCAGTTCTTC. This chain uses TRBV5-1 with TRBJ2-1; D possibly corresponds to TRBD2 (6 bases). The CDR3 runs 15 residues. Germline V gives CDR1 SGHRS, CDR2 YFSETQ. Between the trimmed V and J ends, which lost 4 bases and 3 bases, there was a span of 14 bases.